The rows below give T cell receptor beta chains drawn from one sample of a study of T cells in Graves' hyperthyroidism and ophthalmopathy. TCRdb re-analysed the multiplex PCR reads in MiXCR, keeping a single row per CDR3 protein. The profile shows under 350,000 distinct CDR3 sequences, 21% of them singletons. Specimen: blood. The receptors originated from a woman in her forties or fifties with Graves' hyperthyroidism. CDR3s include the opening cysteine and the closing phenylalanine or tryptophan. Rows give clone size only sometimes, using once, few, many, or a class for an expanded clone.

>TRBJ2-1|TRBV7-9|many
CASSLRRETYNEQFF
>TRBJ1-3|TRBV6-2/TRBV6-3|NA
CASSSGTGLFSGNTIYF
>TRBJ1-5|TRBV10-1|few
CASFVLQQPQHF
>TRBJ2-1|TRBV7-2|NA
CASSRPLAGELSEQFF
>TRBJ1-2|TRBV28|many
CASSFALHYGYTF
>TRBJ1-5|TRBV20-1|few
CSAIGGGNQPQHF
>TRBJ1-5|TRBV19|NA
CASTGPPQLSNQPQHF
>TRBJ1-2|TRBV6-1|NA
CASSPPGTGTYGYTF
>TRBJ2-3|TRBV5-1|few
CASSTNQRVTDTQYF
>TRBJ1-1|TRBV19|many
CASSTAQPMNTEAFF
>TRBJ1-2|TRBV15|NA
CATSREVQRPPGGYTF
>TRBJ2-6|TRBV28|few
CATDFSSGANVLTF
>TRBJ2-5|TRBV7-2|NA
CASSPSPGQGEETQYF
>TRBJ2-3|TRBV10-2|few
CASSAAGRIGADTQYF
>TRBJ1-1|TRBV3-1|many
CASSHVNFEAFF
>TRBJ2-7|TRBV27|few
CASSSHRGLGTYEQYF
>TRBJ2-5|TRBV2|many
CASRSARGRTETQYF